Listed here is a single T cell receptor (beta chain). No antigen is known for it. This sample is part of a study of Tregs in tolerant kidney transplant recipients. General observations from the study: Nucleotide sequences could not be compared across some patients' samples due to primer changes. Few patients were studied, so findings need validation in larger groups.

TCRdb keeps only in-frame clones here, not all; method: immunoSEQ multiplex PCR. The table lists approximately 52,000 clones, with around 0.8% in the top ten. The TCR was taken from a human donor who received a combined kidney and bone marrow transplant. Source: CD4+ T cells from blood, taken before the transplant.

Partial CDR3 DNA: TGTGCCAGTAGTATAGCTAGTTACAATGAG. The encoded protein is CASSIASYNE. Given in full, the CDR3 is CASSIASYNEQFF. The gene calls are TRBV19 and TRBJ2-1; no reliable D call. The read finishes 3 residues shy of the CDR3 end, and the germline J gene is used to complete it. Germline V gene data show CDR1 as LNHDA and CDR2 as SQIVND (reference sequence). This CDR3 contains 13 residues. V lost 1 base, J lost 4 bases, and 5 bases lay in between.